This T cell receptor beta chain is drawn from a study of T cell responses to AZD1222 COVID-19 vaccine. Study-wide findings and caveats: Recipients of AZD1222 seropositive at baseline numbered only 5 to 7.

Remarks on this clone: The antigen is not known.

Assay: immunoSEQ multiplex PCR; the TCRdb copy retains only in-frame clones and omits some. The sample lists 140,000 to 150,000 clones; roughly 86% were seen once. The TCR comes from an adult who received the MenACWY meningococcal vaccine as a control. The specimen comprised peripheral blood, sampled 28 days after the second dose of the MenACWY control vaccine.

The CDR3 DNA follows: TGTGCCAGCAGCTTCCCTCCTCCGACAGTTCCGAACACTGAAGCTTTCTTT. Protein sequence: CASSFPPPTVPNTEAFF. The chain uses TRBV7-2 and TRBJ1-1; D might be TRBD1 (5 bases). Trimming cost V 3 bases and J 1 base, with 18 bases left between them. Germline CDR1 and CDR2: SGHTA and FQGNSA. This CDR3 contains 17 residues. Full variable domain (rest looked up from reference TRBV7-2 and TRBJ1-1): GAGVSQSPSNKVTEKGKDVELRCDPISGHTALYWYRQSLGQGLEFLIYFQGNSAPDKSGLPSDRFSAERTGGSVSTLTIQRTQQEDSAVYLCASSFPPPTVPNTEAFFGQGTRLTVV.